This T cell receptor (beta chain) is drawn from a study of T cells in Graves' hyperthyroidism and ophthalmopathy. This clonotype was seen at least ten times. J lost 4 bases, V lost 1 base, and 8 bases had no gene match. CDR3 length: 17 residues. Germline V gene lookup returns CDR1 MNHNS and CDR2 SASEGT. Amplified regions were TCR beta CDR3 sequences from RNA transcripts. The HTBI primer set drove a first-round RT-PCR of the TCR CDR3. TCRdb redid the calling of the multiplex PCR reads with MiXCR, one entry per CDR3 protein. The profile shows 20,000 to 30,000 distinct CDR3 sequences, 45% of them singletons.

The source of this sequence is a woman in her twenties or thirties with Graves' hyperthyroidism. The chain combines TRBV6-1 with TRBJ1-5; 9 positions match TRBD1. Sequenced input: blood. This CDR3 is CASSEVTGGLANQPQHF. CDR3 coding DNA: TGTGCCAGCAGTGAAGTGACAGGGGGGTTGGCAAATCAGCCCCAGCATTTT.